This T cell receptor (beta chain) originates from a study of blood T cell repertoires in COVID-19 (dated by TCRdb to 2020 to 2022). General notes on the study: Samples from collaborators originated in the United States, Italy and Spain and spanned both the acute and convalescent phases of COVID-19. Nearly every sample came with metadata listing a de-identified subject ID, COVID-19 status, age in years and sex. The dataset comprised deeply sampled blood TCRbeta repertoires from subjects exposed to, actively infected with, or recovered from COVID-19. Samples came from the ongoing ImmuneRACE study (first 160 participants) plus 1,254 subjects from 6 global collaborators. The prospective study material was composed of cDNA or gDNA derived from T cells, B-cell-depleted T cells, or PBMCs. The repertoires were made available in a free public database intended to serve as a resource for research on the immune response to SARS-CoV-2. Where available, HLA class I and class II types were obtained from metadata supplied by the sample provider rather than from assay-based typing.

The immunoSEQ Assay, a bias-controlled multiplex PCR, was used to amplify TCRbeta CDR3 regions from genomic DNA. The paper's processing steps were these. Within the assay, amplification of reference gene primers was used to estimate how many nucleated cells each sample contained. Sequence reads were collapsed and filtered to measure the absolute abundance of every unique TCRbeta CDR3 rearrangement. For each sample, productive Simpson clonality was calculated by taking the square root of Simpson's diversity index across productive rearrangements. TCRdb took over this immuneACCESS table, retaining in-frame rearrangements with V and J assigned. Such tables are incomplete; in checked studies, under half of the missing clones stem from an unresolved V gene, and the remainder is unexplained. That table furnishes V, J and clone size, whereas the DNA furnished D and trimming. The sample profile shows nearly 300,000 clones; about 81% of them were found once. The ten largest clones take up more than 1.1% of the sample.

One collaborating source in Seattle enrolled patients during active infection and followed them longitudinally through the course of disease. Each collaborating institution followed its own protocols to collect whole blood in K2EDTA tubes. For TCRbeta analysis, collaborator samples were shipped as frozen whole blood, as isolated PBMCs, or as DNA extracted from either sample type. On this clone itself: What antigen it recognizes has not been identified. There are no base qualities to consult, and no much larger clone falls within one base.

Study-wide findings and limitations: Clinical and demographic metadata were provided uncurated, with the amount varying by source and participant.

From the cysteine through the phenylalanine, the CDR3 covers 14 amino acids. Only the CDR3 DNA stays, 42 bases, in frame from base 1. From a lookup of the germline V gene (reference sequence), CDR1 and CDR2 are LNHDA and SQIVND. V lost 5 bases and J lost 2 bases; the stretch between them is 12 bases long. Sequenced input: peripheral blood. The receptor comes from a human donor with COVID-19, enrolled during active disease. The donor label of this sample is uncertain. The chain uses TRBV19 and TRBJ2-5; TRBD1 is a weak D gene call, 6 bases matching. In nucleotide form, the sequence is TGTGCCAGTAGTGAGGTAGGGGGTCAAGAGACCCAGTACTTC. Its translation is CASSEVGGQETQYF.